A selection of T cell receptor beta chains follows, all from one sample in a study of cytomegalovirus exposure and HLA in healthy donors. Some clones are missing from TCRdb's copy, which holds only in-frame ones; the method was immunoSEQ multiplex PCR. Counted here are about 97,000 clones, about 80% occurring once; the ten biggest clones make up roughly 4.1%. Sample: PBMCs. Every receptor here comes from a man aged 40-49 years in good health and CMV-seronegative. CDR3s include the opening cysteine and the closing phenylalanine or tryptophan. The D gene is left open where the match is weak. Clone size, where shown, is once, few, many, or a class for clones that have expanded.

v_call	clone_size	j_call	d_call	cdr3_length	cdr3_nt	cdr3_aa
TRBV7-9	-	TRBJ1-1	-	16	TGTGCCAGCAGCCCCTGGACGGGCGGGATGAACACTGAAGCTTTCTTT	CASSPWTGGMNTEAFF
TRBV12-5	-	TRBJ2-7	-	13	TGTGCTAGTGGTTTTTCCCCTGTCTACGAGCAGTACTTC	CASGFSPVYEQYF
TRBV2	-	TRBJ1-1	-	14	TGTGCCAGCAGGGCGCGGGGGATTGTCACTGAAGCTTTCTTT	CASRARGIVTEAFF
TRBV14	few	TRBJ2-5	TRBD2	16	TGTGCCAGCAGCCAAGTCCTAGCGGGGTACCAAGAGACCCAGTACTTC	CASSQVLAGYQETQYF
TRBV11-2	once	TRBJ2-5	TRBD2	17	TGTGCCAGCAGCCTATGGACTAGCGGGGGAAGTTTGGAGACCCAGTACTTC	CASSLWTSGGSLETQYF
TRBV6-5	once	TRBJ2-5	TRBD2	14	TGTGCCAGCAGTTGGCGGGGGATCCAAGAGACCCAGTACTTC	CASSWRGIQETQYF
TRBV13	few	TRBJ1-5	-	14	TGTGCCAGCAGCTTCCCTATTAGCAATCAGCCCCAGCATTTT	CASSFPISNQPQHF
TRBV30	-	TRBJ1-1	-	13	TGTGCCTGGTGCGCCCCTGGCGGCACTGAAGCTTTCTTT	CAWCAPGGTEAFF
TRBV28	-	TRBJ1-1	TRBD1	14	TGTGCCAGCAGTCTCTACAGGGGGCATGGTGAAGCTTTCTTT	CASSLYRGHGEAFF
TRBV21-1	-	TRBJ2-3	-	18	TGTGCCAGCAGCAAAAGGTTTAGCGGGGGGCCCCGCACAGATACGCAGTATTTT	CASSKRFSGGPRTDTQYF
TRBV7-9	-	TRBJ2-2	-	14	TGTGCCAGCAGAGGGGACAAGAACACCGGGGAGCTGTTTTTT	CASRGDKNTGELFF
TRBV19	-	TRBJ1-4	-	16	TGTGCCAGTAGTAGGACAGCCCTTGCAACTAATGAAAAACTGTTTTTT	CASSRTALATNEKLFF
TRBV5-8	-	TRBJ1-6	-	15	TGTGCCAGCAGCGACTTTGGCCTCGGTAATTCACCCCTCCACTTT	CASSDFGLGNSPLHF
TRBV19	-	TRBJ2-7	-	15	TGTGCCAGTAGCGCGATATGGGGGGGGCTCTACGAGCAGTACTTC	CASSAIWGGLYEQYF
TRBV29-1	few	TRBJ2-7	TRBD1	15	TGCAGCGTGGAAGGGACAGCGGAATCGACCTACGAGCAGTACTTC	CSVEGTAESTYEQYF
TRBV7-8	-	TRBJ1-3	-	14	TGTGCCAGCAGCTTCCCGGGCTCTGGAAACACCATATATTTT	CASSFPGSGNTIYF
TRBV6-5	once	TRBJ2-1	TRBD2	13	TGTGCCAGCAACCGGGGGGGTTACAATGAGCAGTTCTTC	CASNRGGYNEQFF
TRBV7-9	few	TRBJ2-6	-	16	TGTGCCAGCAGCTTAGCATCCGGGGCTGGGGCCAACGTCCTGACTTTC	CASSLASGAGANVLTF
TRBV6-5	-	TRBJ1-5	TRBD1	15	TGTGCCAGCAGTCGCGGGACAGGGTCGCATCAGCCCCAGCATTTT	CASSRGTGSHQPQHF
TRBV20-1	-	TRBJ2-1	-	11	TGCAGTGCCGCCCAGTACAATGAGCAGTTCTTC	CSAAQYNEQFF
TRBV19	-	TRBJ2-5	-	16	TGTGCCAGTAGTATAGATGACAATATGTACCAAGAGACCCAGTACTTC	CASSIDDNMYQETQYF
TRBV6-5	-	TRBJ1-1	TRBD1	13	TGTGCCAGCTTGGACAGGACGAACACTGAAGCTTTCTTT	CASLDRTNTEAFF
TRBV14	-	TRBJ1-6	-	14	TGTGCCAGCAGCCAAGGCCGGGTTACTTCACCCCTCCACTTT	CASSQGRVTSPLHF
TRBV11-1	-	TRBJ1-1	-	14	TGTGCCAGCAGCTTTGGGGAGGGTGGAACTGAAGCTTTCTTT	CASSFGEGGTEAFF
TRBV19	-	TRBJ2-3	-	13	TGTGCCAGTACTAAGGACAACACAGATACGCAGTATTTT	CASTKDNTDTQYF
TRBV7-9	-	TRBJ1-1	-	15	TGTGCCAGCAGCTCTACTCCGGGGAGGGACACTGAAGCTTTCTTT	CASSSTPGRDTEAFF
TRBV2	-	TRBJ2-2	-	20	TGTGCCAGCAGTGAAAGAAGCCCAAGGGGTTTTACTTCGAACACCGGGGAGCTGTTTTTT	CASSERSPRGFTSNTGELFF
TRBV7-2	once	TRBJ1-4	-	14	TGTGCCAGCAGCCCCCAAGCGAGTAATGAAAAACTGTTTTTT	CASSPQASNEKLFF
TRBV7-2	once	TRBJ1-2	-	14	TGTGCCAGCAGCTCGGGGGGGGGCCGCTATGGCTACACCTTC	CASSSGGGRYGYTF
TRBV6-4	few	TRBJ2-3	TRBD1	15	TGTGCCAGCAGTACCAACAGGGGGAGCACAGATACGCAGTATTTT	CASSTNRGSTDTQYF
TRBV19	-	TRBJ2-3	-	15	TGTGCCAGTAGTCTCCAGGGCTACAGCACAGATACGCAGTATTTT	CASSLQGYSTDTQYF
TRBV23-1	-	TRBJ2-7	TRBD1	15	TGCGCCAGCAGTCAATTCCCTCGACAGGGCGGCGAGCAGTACTTC	CASSQFPRQGGEQYF
TRBV6-1	-	TRBJ2-5	TRBD1	14	TGTGCCAGCAGTTCACAGACAGGGCTGGAGACCCAGTACTTC	CASSSQTGLETQYF
TRBV4-1	once	TRBJ1-4	-	16	TGCGCCAGCAGCCAAGATGAGGGTGCGACTAATGAAAAACTGTTTTTT	CASSQDEGATNEKLFF
TRBV10-2	-	TRBJ1-2	-	12	TGCGCCAGCACATCAGGGCGCTATGGCTACACCTTC	CASTSGRYGYTF
TRBV29-1	few	TRBJ2-2	-	14	TGCAGCGTTGAAGGCCACTCGAGGACCGGGGAGCTGTTTTTT	CSVEGHSRTGELFF
TRBV6-6	-	TRBJ1-1	-	12	TGTGCCAGCACCGTCGGGGGTGGCGGAGCTTTCTTT	CASTVGGGGAFF
TRBV19	-	TRBJ1-2	-	13	TGTGCCAGCGGGGAGAGGGCGAACTATGGCTACACCTTC	CASGERANYGYTF
TRBV7-2	-	TRBJ1-4	TRBD1	12	TGTGCCAGCGGACAGGGGGGTGAAAAACTGTTTTTT	CASGQGGEKLFF
TRBV19	once	TRBJ1-1	TRBD1	16	TGTGCCAGTAGTCCCAGGACAGGGCATGGGAACACTGAAGCTTTCTTT	CASSPRTGHGNTEAFF
TRBV5-4	-	TRBJ2-5	TRBD2	15	TGTGCCAGCAGCCCGCTAGCGGGTAGCCGGGAGACCCAGTACTTC	CASSPLAGSRETQYF
TRBV9	-	TRBJ1-5	-	15	TGTGCCAGCAGCGTAGGAGGGCAGGGGAATCAGCCCCAGCATTTT	CASSVGGQGNQPQHF
TRBV6-5	-	TRBJ1-1	-	16	TGTGCCAGCAGTTACTCGACGCAGCCCGAGGGGGCTGAAGCTTTCTTT	CASSYSTQPEGAEAFF
TRBV7-2	-	TRBJ2-3	TRBD2	16	TGTGCCAGCCGAGGGACTAGCGGGGGGTTCAGAGATACGCAGTATTTT	CASRGTSGGFRDTQYF
TRBV10-1	-	TRBJ2-7	-	14	TGCGCCAGCAGACCCAACGGGGGCTCCTACGAGCAGTACTTC	CASRPNGGSYEQYF
TRBV5-1	few	TRBJ1-1	-	14	TGCGCCAGCAGCTTCTCAGGACAGTTCACTGAAGCTTTCTTT	CASSFSGQFTEAFF
TRBV27	once	TRBJ1-1	-	13	TGTGCCAGCAGTTTGCAGGTGAACACTGAAGCTTTCTTT	CASSLQVNTEAFF
TRBV28	-	TRBJ1-3	-	14	TGTGCCTGCCACCCGGGTAGCTCTGGAAACACCATATATTTT	CACHPGSSGNTIYF
TRBV5-1	-	TRBJ2-1	-	14	TGCGCCAGCAGTCCCTCTGTTCCCTACAATGAGCAGTTCTTC	CASSPSVPYNEQFF
TRBV11-2	few	TRBJ1-2	-	12	TGTGCCAGCAGCTTAGATGAGAGACGACAGACCTTC	CASSLDERRQTF
TRBV7-9	few	TRBJ2-3	TRBD1	14	TGTGCCAGCAGCCTTGGACAGGGGGCAGATACGCAGTATTTT	CASSLGQGADTQYF
TRBV18	-	TRBJ2-1	TRBD1	15	TGTGCCAGCTCACCCGGACAGGGTGGCCCAAATGAGCAGTTCTTC	CASSPGQGGPNEQFF